These 9 T cell receptor beta chains share one sample of origin, sequenced in a study of cytomegalovirus exposure and HLA in healthy donors. PCR amplification relied on 60 Vbeta primers (plus 13 Jbeta primers). Profiling relied on immunoSEQ multiplex PCR, and the TCRdb table lists in-frame clones only, not all of them. The sample carries 150,000 to 200,000 clones, 65% to 85% recorded once. The sequencing sample was made of PBMCs. The receptors were sampled from a woman between 45 and 60 years old in good health and CMV-seropositive.

This clone is a singleton in its sample. This chain connects TRBV18 to TRBJ1-1; tentative D call: TRBD1 (6 bases). Between the trimmed V and J ends, which lost 4 bases and 5 bases, there was a span of 11 bases. The CDR3 runs to 13 residues. Germline lookup yields CDR1 KGHSH and CDR2 LQKENI. The CDR3 loop reads CASSLTGRTEAFF. In DNA form, the CDR3 reads TGTGCCAGCTCACTTACAGGGCGAACTGAAGCTTTCTTT.

V gene TRBV27 combines with J gene TRBJ1-5; possibly TRBD1 for D (5 bases). V was pared by 3 bases and J by 2 bases, with 8 bases between. The CDR3 sequence is 14 residues long. Germline CDR1 reads MNHEY; CDR2 reads SMNVEV (reference sequence). The CDR3 sequence: CASSLGRGNQPQHF. CDR3 coding DNA: TGTGCCAGCAGTTTGGGCAGGGGCAATCAGCCCCAGCATTTT.

This clone was found once. At one end, the junction sequence differs from germline, possibly due to a read error. The chain uses TRBV27 and TRBJ1-5, with 7 positions matching TRBD1. CDR1 MNHEY and CDR2 SMNVEV come from the germline V gene (reference sequence). The CDR3 has 11 amino acids. DNA for the CDR3: TGTGCCAGCAACCCGGACAGGCCCGCCTTTTGG. Translation: CASNPDRPAFW.

The rearrangement uses TRBV9 and TRBJ2-3, with 10 bases aligning to TRBD2. This CDR3 has 15 amino acids. The V segment lost 1 base and the J segment 3 bases; nucleotides outside the gene matches: 2. Looked up from germline, CDR1 is SGDLS and CDR2 is YYNGEE. DNA of the CDR3: TGTGCCAGCAGCGTAACTAGCGGGATGACAGATACGCAGTATTTT. Translation: CASSVTSGMTDTQYF.

The chain couples TRBV7-2 to TRBJ1-3; D unresolved. This CDR3 is built from 14 residues. The germline gives CDR1 SGHTA, CDR2 FQGNSA. V lost 3 bases to trimming and J lost 2 bases, with 8 bases between them. The CDR3 here is CASSFPGTGNTIYF. The CDR3 DNA sequence: TGTGCCAGCAGCTTCCCCGGGACTGGAAACACCATATATTTT. Based on the CDR3 plus reference TRBV7-2 and TRBJ1-3, the full variable domain is GAGVSQSPSNKVTEKGKDVELRCDPISGHTALYWYRQSLGQGLEFLIYFQGNSAPDKSGLPSDRFSAERTGGSVSTLTIQRTQQEDSAVYLCASSFPGTGNTIYFGEGSWLTVV.

The chain has TRBV12-5 and TRBJ1-2; 9 bases are shared with TRBD1. J was trimmed by 8 bases and V by 6 bases; bases with no gene match: 10. Germline values: CDR1 LGHNT, CDR2 FRNRAP. The CDR3 length is 14 residues. The CDR3 bases are TGTGCTAGTGGCCCGGCCACGACAGGGGGAGGCTACACCTTC. This sequence encodes CASGPATTGGGYTF.

The V call is TRBV5-4, the J call TRBJ2-3; TRBD2 aligns across 8 bases. CDR3 length: 15 residues. V gave up 3 bases and J gave up 4 bases; unmatched junction bases: 7. Germline V gives CDR1 SGHNT, CDR2 YYREEE (reference sequence). In DNA, the CDR3 is TGTGCCAGCAGCTGGGCGGGGGGTGAGTCAGATACGCAGTATTTT. It codes for CASSWAGGESDTQYF. Complete variable domain (other parts from reference TRBV5-4 and TRBJ2-3): ETGVTQSPTHLIKTRGQQVTLRCSSQSGHNTVSWYQQALGQGPQFIFQYYREEENGRGNFPPRFSGLQFPNYSSELNVNALELDDSALYLCASSWAGGESDTQYFGPGTRLTVL.

With regard to this clone: This same CDR3 is encoded by further DNA sequences in the sample. The chain couples TRBV7-9 to TRBJ1-3, with D perhaps TRBD1 (6 bases). The CDR3 length is 14 residues. V lost 5 bases, J lost 1 base, and 9 bases lay in between. From germline, CDR1 is SEHNR and CDR2 FQNEAQ (reference sequence). In DNA form, the CDR3 reads TGTGCCAGCAGCCTACAGGGATCTGGAAACACCATATATTTT. This gives the protein CASSLQGSGNTIYF. The entire variable domain, with the rest obtained from reference TRBV7-9 and TRBJ1-3, is as follows: DTGVSQNPRHKITKRGQNVTFRCDPISEHNRLYWYRQTLGQGPEFLTYFQNEAQLEKSRLLSDRFSAERPKGSFSTLEIQRTEQGDSAMYLCASSLQGSGNTIYFGEGSWLTVV.

The chain carries TRBV14 and TRBJ1-6, with TRBD1 matching 10 bases. Per germline, CDR1 SGHDN and CDR2 FVKESK. CDR3 length: 15 amino acids. The ends lost 1 base at V and 13 bases at J; junction bases unmatched: 7. Here the CDR3 DNA reads TGTGCCAGCAGCCAAGTTGGGACAGGGGTAGGTCCCCTCCACTTT. It translates to CASSQVGTGVGPLHF.